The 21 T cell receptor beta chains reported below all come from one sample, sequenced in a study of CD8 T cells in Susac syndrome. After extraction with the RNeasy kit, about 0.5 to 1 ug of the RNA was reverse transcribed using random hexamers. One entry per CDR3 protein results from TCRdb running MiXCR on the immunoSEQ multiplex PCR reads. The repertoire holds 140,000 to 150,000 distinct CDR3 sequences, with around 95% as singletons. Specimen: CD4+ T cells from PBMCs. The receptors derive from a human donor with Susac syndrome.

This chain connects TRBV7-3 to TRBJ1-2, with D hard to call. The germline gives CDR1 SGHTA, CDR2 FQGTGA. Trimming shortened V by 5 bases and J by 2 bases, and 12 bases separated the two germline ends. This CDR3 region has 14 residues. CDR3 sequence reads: CASSPSDGNYGYTF. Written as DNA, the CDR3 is TGTGCCAGCAGCCCCTCAGATGGGAACTATGGCTACACCTTC.

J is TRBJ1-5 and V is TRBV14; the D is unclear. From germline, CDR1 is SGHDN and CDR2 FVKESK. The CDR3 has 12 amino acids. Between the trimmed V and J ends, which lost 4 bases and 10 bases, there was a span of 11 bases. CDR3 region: CASSPSKGPQHF. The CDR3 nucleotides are TGTGCCAGCAGCCCCTCGAAGGGCCCCCAGCATTTT.

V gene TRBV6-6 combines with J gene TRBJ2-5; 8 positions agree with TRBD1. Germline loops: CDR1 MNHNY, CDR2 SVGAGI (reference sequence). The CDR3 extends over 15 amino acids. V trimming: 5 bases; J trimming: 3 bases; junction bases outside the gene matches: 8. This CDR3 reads CASSPGQGGKETQYF. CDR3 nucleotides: TGTGCCAGCAGTCCAGGACAGGGTGGAAAAGAGACCCAGTACTTC.

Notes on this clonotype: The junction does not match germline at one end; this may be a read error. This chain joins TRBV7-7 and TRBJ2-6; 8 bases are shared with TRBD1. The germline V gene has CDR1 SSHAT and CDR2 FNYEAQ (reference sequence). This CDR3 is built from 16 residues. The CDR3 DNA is TGTGCTAGCAGTGAGGCAGGGGGCACTGGGGCCAACGTCCTGACTTTC. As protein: CASSEAGGTGANVLTF.

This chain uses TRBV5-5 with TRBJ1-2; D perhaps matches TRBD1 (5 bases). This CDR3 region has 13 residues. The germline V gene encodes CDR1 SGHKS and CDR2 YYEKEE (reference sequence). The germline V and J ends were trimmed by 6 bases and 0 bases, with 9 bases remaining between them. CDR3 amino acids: CASTPGANYGYTF. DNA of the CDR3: TGTGCCAGCACCCCGGGGGCTAACTATGGCTACACCTTC.

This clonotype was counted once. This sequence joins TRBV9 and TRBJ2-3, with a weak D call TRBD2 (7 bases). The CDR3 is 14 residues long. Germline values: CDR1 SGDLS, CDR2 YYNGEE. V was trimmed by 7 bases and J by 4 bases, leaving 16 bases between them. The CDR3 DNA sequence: TGTGCCAGCGACAGAAGGGGGGGGCCAGATACGCAGTATTTT. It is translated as CASDRRGGPDTQYF. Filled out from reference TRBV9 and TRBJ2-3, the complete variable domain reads DSGVTQTPKHLITATGQRVTLRCSPRSGDLSVYWYQQSLDQGLQFLIQYYNGEERAKGNILERFSAQQFPDLHSELNLSSLELGDSALYFCASDRRGGPDTQYFGPGTRLTVL.

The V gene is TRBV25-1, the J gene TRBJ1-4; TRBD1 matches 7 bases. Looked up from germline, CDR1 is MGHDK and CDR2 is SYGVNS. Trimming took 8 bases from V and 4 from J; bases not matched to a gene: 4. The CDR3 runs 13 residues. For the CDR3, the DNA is TGTGCCAGCCGGGGACAGCGTAATGAAAAACTGTTTTTT. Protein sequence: CASRGQRNEKLFF.

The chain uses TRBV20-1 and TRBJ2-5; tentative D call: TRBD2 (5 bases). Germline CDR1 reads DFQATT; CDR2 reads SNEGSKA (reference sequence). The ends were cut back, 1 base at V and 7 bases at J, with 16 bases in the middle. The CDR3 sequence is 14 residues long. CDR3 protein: CSARVSRAVGTQYF. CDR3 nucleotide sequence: TGCAGTGCTAGAGTTTCGCGGGCGGTTGGGACCCAGTACTTC.

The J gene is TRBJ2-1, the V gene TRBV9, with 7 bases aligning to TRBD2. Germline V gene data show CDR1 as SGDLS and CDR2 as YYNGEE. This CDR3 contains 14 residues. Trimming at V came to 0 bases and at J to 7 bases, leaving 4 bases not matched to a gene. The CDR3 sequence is CASSVGGSTNEQFF. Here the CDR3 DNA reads TGTGCCAGCAGCGTAGGCGGGAGTACGAATGAGCAGTTCTTC.

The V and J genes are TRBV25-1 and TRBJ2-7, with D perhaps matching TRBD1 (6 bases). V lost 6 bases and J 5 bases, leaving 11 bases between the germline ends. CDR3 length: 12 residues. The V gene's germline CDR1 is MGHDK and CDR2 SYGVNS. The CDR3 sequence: CASRGGYDEQYF. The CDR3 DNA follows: TGTGCCAGCAGAGGGGGTTACGACGAGCAGTACTTC.

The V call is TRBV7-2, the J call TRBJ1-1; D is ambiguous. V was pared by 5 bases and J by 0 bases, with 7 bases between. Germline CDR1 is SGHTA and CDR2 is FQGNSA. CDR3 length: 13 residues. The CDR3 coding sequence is TGTGCCAGCAGCCACTACATGAACACTGAAGCTTTCTTT. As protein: CASSHYMNTEAFF.

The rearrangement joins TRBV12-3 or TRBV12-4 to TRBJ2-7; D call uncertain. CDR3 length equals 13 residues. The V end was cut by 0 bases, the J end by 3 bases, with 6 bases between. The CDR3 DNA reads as TGTGCCAGCAGTTTAGCGGTAGACTACGAGCAGTACTTC. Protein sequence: CASSLAVDYEQYF.

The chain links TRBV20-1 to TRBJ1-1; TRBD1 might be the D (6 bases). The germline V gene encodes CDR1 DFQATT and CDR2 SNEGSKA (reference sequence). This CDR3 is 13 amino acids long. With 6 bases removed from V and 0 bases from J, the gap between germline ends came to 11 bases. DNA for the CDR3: TGCAGTGCCCTACAGGGCCTGAACACTGAAGCTTTCTTT. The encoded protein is CSALQGLNTEAFF.

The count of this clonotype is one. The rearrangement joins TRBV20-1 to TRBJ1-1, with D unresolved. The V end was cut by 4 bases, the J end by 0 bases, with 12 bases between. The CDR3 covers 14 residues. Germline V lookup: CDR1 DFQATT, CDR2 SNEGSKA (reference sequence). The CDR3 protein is CSATSALVNTEAFF. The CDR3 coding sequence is TGCAGTGCTACCTCGGCGCTCGTGAACACTGAAGCTTTCTTT.

CDR3 in DNA: TGTGCCAGCAGCCCACATATTCTAGACAGATTCGAGCAGTACTTC. This encodes CASSPHILDRFEQYF. The chain has TRBV12-3 or TRBV12-4 and TRBJ2-7; TRBD1 might be the D (5 bases). V was pared by 6 bases and J by 6 bases, with 21 bases between. The CDR3 has 15 residues.

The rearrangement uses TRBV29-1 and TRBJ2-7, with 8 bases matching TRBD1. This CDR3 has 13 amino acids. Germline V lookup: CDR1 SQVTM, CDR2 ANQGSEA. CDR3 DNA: TGCAGGCAGAACAGGGGGGCCTCCTACGAGCAGTACTTC. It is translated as CRQNRGASYEQYF.

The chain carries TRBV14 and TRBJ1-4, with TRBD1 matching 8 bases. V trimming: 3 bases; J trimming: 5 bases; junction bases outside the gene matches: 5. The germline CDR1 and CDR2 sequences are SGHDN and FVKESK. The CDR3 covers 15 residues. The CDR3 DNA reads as TGTGCCAGCAGCCACCGGACAGGGATAAATGAAAAACTGTTTTTT. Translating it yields CASSHRTGINEKLFF.

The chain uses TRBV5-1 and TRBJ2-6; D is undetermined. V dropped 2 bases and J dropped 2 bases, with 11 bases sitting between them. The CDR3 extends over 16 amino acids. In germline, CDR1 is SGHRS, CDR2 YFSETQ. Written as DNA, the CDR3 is TGCGCCAGCAGCTTTACCCTGACGGCTGGGGCCAACGTCCTGACTTTC. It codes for CASSFTLTAGANVLTF. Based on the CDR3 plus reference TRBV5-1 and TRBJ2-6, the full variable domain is KAGVTQTPRYLIKTRGQQVTLSCSPISGHRSVSWYQQTPGQGLQFLFEYFSETQRNKGNFPGRFSGRQFSNSRSEMNVSTLELGDSALYLCASSFTLTAGANVLTFGAGSRLTVL.

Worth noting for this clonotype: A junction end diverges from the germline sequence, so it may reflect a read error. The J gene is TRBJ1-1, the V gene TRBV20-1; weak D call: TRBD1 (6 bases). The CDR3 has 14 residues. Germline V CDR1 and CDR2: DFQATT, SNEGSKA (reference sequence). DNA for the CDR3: TGCAGAGCTACAGGGATGGCAGTGGGCACTGAAGCTTTCTTT. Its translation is CRATGMAVGTEAFF.

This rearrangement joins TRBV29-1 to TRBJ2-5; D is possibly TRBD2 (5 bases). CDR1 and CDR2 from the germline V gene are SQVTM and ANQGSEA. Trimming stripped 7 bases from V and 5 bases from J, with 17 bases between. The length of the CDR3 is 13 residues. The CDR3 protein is CSGGGRGYETQYF. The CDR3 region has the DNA TGCAGCGGCGGTGGACGGGGTTACGAGACCCAGTACTTC.

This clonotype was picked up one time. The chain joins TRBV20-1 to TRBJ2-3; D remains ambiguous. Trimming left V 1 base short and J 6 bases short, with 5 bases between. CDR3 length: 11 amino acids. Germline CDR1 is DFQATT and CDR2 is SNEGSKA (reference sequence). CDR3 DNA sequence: TGCAGTGCTAGAGTACAGGATACGCAGTATTTT. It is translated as CSARVQDTQYF.